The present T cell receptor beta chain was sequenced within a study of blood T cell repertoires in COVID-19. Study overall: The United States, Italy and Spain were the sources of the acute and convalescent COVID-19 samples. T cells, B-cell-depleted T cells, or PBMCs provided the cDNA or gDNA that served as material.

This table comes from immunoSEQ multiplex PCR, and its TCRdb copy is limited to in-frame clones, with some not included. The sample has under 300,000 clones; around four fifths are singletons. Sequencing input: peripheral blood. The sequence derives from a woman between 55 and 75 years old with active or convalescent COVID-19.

The CDR3 reads CASSSDRVETQYF. The CDR3 DNA reads as TGTGCCAGCAGCTCCGACAGGGTGGAGACCCAGTACTTC. The genes are TRBV7-9 and TRBJ2-5; 7 bases agree with TRBD1. This CDR3 region has 13 residues. V shed 4 bases and J 5 bases; nucleotides not matched to a gene: 4. Germline V gene lookup returns CDR1 SEHNR and CDR2 FQNEAQ (reference sequence).